The 9 T cell receptor beta chains below come from one sample, sequenced in a study of cytotoxic CD8 clonotypes in ibrutinib-treated CLL. The method was immunoSEQ multiplex PCR; TCRdb's version includes in-frame clones alone and lacks a portion of them. Counted here are 150,000 or so clones, 70% to 85% occurring once; the ten biggest clones make up less than 30%. Sequencing used PBMCs, obtained after 12 months of ibrutinib treatment. These receptors originate from a human donor with chronic lymphocytic leukemia.

The chain carries TRBV9 and TRBJ2-7, with D perhaps TRBD2 (5 bases). Germline CDR1 SGDLS, CDR2 YYNGEE. The CDR3 has 14 residues. Trimming removed 4 bases at V and 6 bases at J, with 17 bases between. CDR3 in amino acids: CASSTLPGIGEQYF. The CDR3 nucleotides read TGTGCCAGCAGCACCCTACCCGGGATCGGCGAGCAGTACTTC. Full variable domain (missing parts from reference TRBV9 and TRBJ2-7): DSGVTQTPKHLITATGQRVTLRCSPRSGDLSVYWYQQSLDQGLQFLIQYYNGEERAKGNILERFSAQQFPDLHSELNLSSLELGDSALYFCASSTLPGIGEQYFGPGTRLTVT.

The chain is built from TRBV28 and TRBJ1-5; 7 bases fit TRBD1. This CDR3 comprises 15 residues. With 6 bases clipped from V and 2 bases from J, the junction kept 7 bases outside the gene matches. Germline CDR1 MDHEN, CDR2 SYDVKM. In nucleotides, the CDR3 is TGTGCCAGCAGCGAACCAGGGGGTGGCAATCAGCCCCAGCATTTT. This sequence encodes CASSEPGGGNQPQHF.

This chain's CDR3 is CASSPGQVGNQPQHF. DNA of the CDR3: TGTGCCAGCTCACCAGGGCAGGTGGGGAATCAGCCCCAGCATTTT. V is TRBV18 and J is TRBJ1-5; D unclear. Trimming shortened V by 2 bases and J by 4 bases, and 12 bases separated the two germline ends. The CDR3 is 15 residues long. Looked up from germline, CDR1 is KGHSH and CDR2 is LQKENI.

The chain has TRBV6-1 and TRBJ2-1; 10 bases are a match to TRBD2. CDR3 length equals 15 residues. Trimming took 5 bases from V and 2 from J; bases not matched to a gene: 3. Germline values: CDR1 MNHNS, CDR2 SASEGT. The CDR3 DNA sequence: TGTGCCAGCAGTATGAGCGGGGGGGCCTACAATGAGCAGTTCTTC. Its protein is CASSMSGGAYNEQFF.

The V call is TRBV7-2, the J call TRBJ1-3, with TRBD1 matching 12 bases. The CDR3 contains 18 residues. J gave up 0 bases and V 6 bases, and 9 bases lay outside the gene matches. Germline CDR1 and CDR2: SGHTA and FQGNSA. This chain's CDR3 is CASRSGTGGFSSGNTIYF. The CDR3 coding sequence is TGTGCCAGCAGATCCGGGACAGGGGGCTTTAGCTCTGGAAACACCATATATTTT.

The V gene is TRBV6-5, the J gene TRBJ2-5; 8 bases agree with TRBD2. The J segment lost 5 bases and the V segment lost 8 bases, leaving 4 bases of the junction unmatched. The CDR3 is 12 amino acids. CDR1 is MNHEY and CDR2 is SVGAGI in the germline V gene. The CDR3 region is CASSGGMETQYF. The CDR3 DNA sequence: TGTGCCAGCTCGGGGGGGATGGAGACCCAGTACTTC.

This clone was found a few times. V is TRBV2 and J is TRBJ2-1; D tentatively fits TRBD1 or TRBD2 (5 bases each). Germline V gene lookup returns CDR1 SNHLY and CDR2 FYNNEI. This CDR3 has 15 amino acids. The V gene lost 7 bases and the J gene lost 1 base, with 14 bases spanning the gap. The CDR3 region has the DNA TGTGCCAGCAATTACCTCGGGGCTTCCTACAATGAGCAGTTCTTC. Translation: CASNYLGASYNEQFF.

The chain links TRBV7-2 to TRBJ2-1, with 10 bases matching TRBD2. Losses at the gene ends were 8 bases for V and 5 bases for J; bases not matched to a gene: 6. Germline CDR1 reads SGHTA; CDR2 reads FQGNSA. This CDR3 region has 14 residues. This chain's CDR3 is CASRSSGSNNEQFF. In DNA, the CDR3 is TGTGCCAGCCGATCTAGCGGGAGTAACAATGAGCAGTTCTTC.

This chain joins TRBV7-6 and TRBJ2-1, with 10 positions matching TRBD2. Germline lookup yields CDR1 SGHVS and CDR2 FNYEAQ. The V gene end was trimmed by 5 bases and the J gene end by 2 bases; junction bases not matched to a gene: 18. This CDR3 is 20 amino acids long. CDR3 sequence: CASSPEIVVAGGGPYNEQFF. CDR3 coding DNA: TGTGCCAGCAGCCCAGAGATAGTAGTAGCGGGGGGAGGTCCCTACAATGAGCAGTTCTTC. Using reference TRBV7-6 and TRBJ2-1 for the parts outside the CDR3, the full variable domain is GAGVSQSPRYKVTKRGQDVALRCDPISGHVSLYWYRQALGQGPEFLTYFNYEAQQDKSGLPNDRFSAERPEGSISTLTIQRTEQRDSAMYRCASSPEIVVAGGGPYNEQFFGPGTRLTVL.